This T cell receptor beta chain emerged from a study of shared clonotypes between healthy human individuals (dated by TCRdb to the early 2020s). Turning to the overall study: The cohort included three men and a couple of women between 18 and 49 years of age. For each donor, three plates each were used for CD4 naive and CD4 memory, two plates were used for CD8 naive, and one plate was used for CD8 memory. The study deeply sequenced blood TCR repertoires of about 5 healthy adults to estimate repertoire size and the extent of clonotype sharing between individuals. To increase sequencing depth and limit assay-specific biases, TCR repertoire library preparation and sequencing were carried out by different laboratories using diverse techniques. Per donor, leukapheresis produced somewhere between about 0.9 and 10 billion PBMCs. General study outcomes and caveats: Sharing across a handful of donors was observed for approximately 5% of naive CD4, 3.5% of naive CD8, 2.3% of memory CD4, and about 0.4% of memory CD8 clonotypes. Pairwise subsampling indicated that sequencing depth was expected to affect the degree of clonotype sharing among donors. Estimated clonotype richness was generally larger for naive than for memory subsets. Incomplete sequencing was indicated by rarefaction of sorted-subset datasets, despite the large sequencing depth. Clonotypes shared by all four sorted-subset donors showed higher generation probabilities than non-shared clonotypes. Because the study included only a small number of donors, the genetic and exposure-history diversity represented was limited. Sampling was restricted to blood, and TCR repertoires in tissues likely differ from the TCR repertoires found in blood.

The CDR3 holds 15 amino acids from the cysteine to the phenylalanine. The DNA shown is the 45-base CDR3, in frame from base 1. Trimming accounts for 4 bases at V and 5 bases at J, while the number of junction bases matched to no gene is 7. The germline V gene gives CDR1 as SGHRS and CDR2 as YFSETQ. The donors were healthy, HIV-negative adults who had no recently reported acute infections or vaccinations. All donors were Caucasian adults living in Nashville, Tennessee, USA. Magnetic negative selection was used to enrich CD4+ T cells, after which naive cells were positively selected on CD45RA and the negative fraction became the memory subset. Blood was collected by leukapheresis, and PBMCs were isolated by Ficoll-Histopaque density gradient centrifugation and then cryopreserved in liquid nitrogen vapor phase. Purity and quantity of every magnetically sorted T cell population were checked by analytical flow cytometry. Each sorted fraction had its genomic DNA isolated and then quantified by UV absorbance on a Nanodrop 2000c.

TCR CDR3 regions were amplified from genomic DNA by multiplex PCR using the deep immunoSEQ assay. Extracted genomic DNA from each cell subset was spread evenly across all wells of several immunoSEQ 96-well plates, with each plate serving as a replicate. For sorted subsets, each replicate PCR was loaded with roughly 190 ng genomic DNA, equivalent to approximately 27,000 T cell genomes. Purified libraries were measured with a Qubit 3.0 fluorometer, size-checked on a Bioanalyzer 2100, and measured again with the KAPA Library Quantification kit. Every immunoSEQ 96-well plate was sequenced on a dedicated single-read 150-cycle Illumina NextSeq 550 flow cell. The authors processed their data as follows. Because the immunoSEQ output included only junctional sequences and no quality scores, the filtering could not be the same as the filtering used for full-length reads. To assign V/J genes and CDR3, sequences were annotated against IMGT germline references using PyIR, a Python wrapper for IgBLAST v1.9. Any read was removed if the V/J assignment was weak (E-value above 1e-6), the CDR3 was missing, or the read contained stop codons, out-of-frame junctions, or ambiguous translated residues. V3J clonotypes were defined as sequences sharing an identical inferred V gene, J gene, and CDR3 amino acid sequence. The percentage overlap between two repertoires was calculated by dividing the number of shared unique clonotypes by the size of the smaller repertoire. Repertoire richness was assessed with RTK rarefaction, the Chao1 estimator, and Recon v2.1 estimates of unobserved clonotypes. Generation probabilities were computed with OLGA for all TCRbeta clonotypes obtained by the gDNA method from several donors. The table comes from immuneACCESS by way of TCRdb, which keeps in-frame sequences with V and J called. Part of the clones is missing from these tables; in studies checked, under half for an unresolved V gene and the rest for unknown reasons. V and J calls and clone size follow that table, whereas D and trimming were derived from the DNA. This sample gives roughly 2.6 million clones in total; roughly nine tenths of them show up just once. Around 0.15% of the sample belongs to the ten largest clones.

Notes on this clone: Its target antigen remains unknown. No qualities accompany the bases; no much larger clone lies one base away. Additional DNA sequences in this sample encode the identical CDR3.

Here the chain combines TRBV5-1 and TRBJ1-5, with TRBD1 matching 9 junction bases. Sequenced material: naive CD4+ T cells sorted from blood. In the paper's terms, the cell subset or site label means: CD45RA+ positively selected. This TCR was sampled from a man in his late teens or twenties in good health. The base sequence is TGCGCCAGCAGCGCCGGTACAGGGGGCGATCAGCCCCAGCATTTT. It translates to CASSAGTGGDQPQHF.